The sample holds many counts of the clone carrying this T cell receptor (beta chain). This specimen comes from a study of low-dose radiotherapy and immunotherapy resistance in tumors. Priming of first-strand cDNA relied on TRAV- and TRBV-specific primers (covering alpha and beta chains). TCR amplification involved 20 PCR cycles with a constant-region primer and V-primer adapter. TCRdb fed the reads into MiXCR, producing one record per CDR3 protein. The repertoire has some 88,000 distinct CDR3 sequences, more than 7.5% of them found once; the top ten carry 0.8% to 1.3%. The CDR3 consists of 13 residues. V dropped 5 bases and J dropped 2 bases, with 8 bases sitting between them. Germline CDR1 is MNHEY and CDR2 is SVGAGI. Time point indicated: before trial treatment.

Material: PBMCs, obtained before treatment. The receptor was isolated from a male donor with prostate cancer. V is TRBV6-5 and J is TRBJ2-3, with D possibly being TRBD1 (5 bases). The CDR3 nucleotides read TGTGCCAGCAGTATAGGACACACAGATACGCAGTATTTT. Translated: CASSIGHTDTQYF.